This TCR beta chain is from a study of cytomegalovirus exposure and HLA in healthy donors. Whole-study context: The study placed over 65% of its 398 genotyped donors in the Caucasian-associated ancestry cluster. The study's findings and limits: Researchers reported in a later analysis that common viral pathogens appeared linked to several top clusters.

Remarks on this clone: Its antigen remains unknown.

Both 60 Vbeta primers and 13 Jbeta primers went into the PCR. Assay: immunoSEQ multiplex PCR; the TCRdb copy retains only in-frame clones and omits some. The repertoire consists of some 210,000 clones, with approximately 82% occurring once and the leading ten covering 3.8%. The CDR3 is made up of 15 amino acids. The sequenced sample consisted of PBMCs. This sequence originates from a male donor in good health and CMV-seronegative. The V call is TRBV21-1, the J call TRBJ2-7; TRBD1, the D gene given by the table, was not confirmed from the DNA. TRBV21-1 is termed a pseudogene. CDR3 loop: CASSKGRGPSYEQYF. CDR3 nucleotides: TGTGCCAGCAGCAAAGGCAGGGGGCCCTCCTACGAGCAGTACTTC.